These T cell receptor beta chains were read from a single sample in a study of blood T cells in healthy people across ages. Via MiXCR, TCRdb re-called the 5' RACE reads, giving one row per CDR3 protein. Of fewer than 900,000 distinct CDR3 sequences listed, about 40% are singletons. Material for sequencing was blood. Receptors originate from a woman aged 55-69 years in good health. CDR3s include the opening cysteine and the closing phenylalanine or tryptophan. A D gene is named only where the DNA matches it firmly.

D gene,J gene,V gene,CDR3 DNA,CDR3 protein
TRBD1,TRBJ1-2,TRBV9,TGTGCCAGCAGCGGGACAGGGGGGGCCAGCGGGGGCTACACCTTC,CASSGTGGASGGYTF
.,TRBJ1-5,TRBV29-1,TGCAGCGTGGACCGACCCAGCAATCAGCCCCAGCATTTT,CSVDRPSNQPQHF
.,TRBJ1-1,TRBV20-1,TGCAGTGCTAGAGACGGGGGATTGGGCACTGAAGCTTTCTTT,CSARDGGLGTEAFF
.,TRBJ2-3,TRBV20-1,TGCAGTGCTAGGGCTGATAAAGCAGGCACAGATACGCCGTATTTT,CSARADKAGTDTPYF
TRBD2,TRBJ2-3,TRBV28,TGTGCCAGCAGCCCTAGCGGGTACACAGATACGCAGTATTTT,CASSPSGYTDTQYF
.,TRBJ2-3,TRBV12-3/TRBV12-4,TGCGCCAGCAGAGTGACTCCAGATACGCAGTATTTT,CASRVTPDTQYF
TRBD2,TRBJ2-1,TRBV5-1,TGCGCCAGCAGCCCGGGGACTAGCGGGCGGTATGAGCAGTTCTTC,CASSPGTSGRYEQFF
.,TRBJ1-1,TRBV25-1,TGTGCCAGCAGTGATTGGGACGTAACTGAAGCTTTCTTT,CASSDWDVTEAFF
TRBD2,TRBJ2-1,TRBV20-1,TGCAGTGCCGCCGTCGGGGGCGGGAGGGCCAGCAATGAGCAGTTCTTC,CSAAVGGGRASNEQFF
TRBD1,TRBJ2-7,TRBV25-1,TGTGCCAGCAGTGATCGACAGGGCATTTCCTCCGAGCAGTACTTC,CASSDRQGISSEQYF
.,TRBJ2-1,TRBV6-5,TGTGCCACCACCGCGGGTTACAACAATGAGCAGTTCTTC,CATTAGYNNEQFF